This record looks at one T cell receptor (beta chain) sequence and its context. Its antigen has not been determined. Per-nucleotide qualities are absent, and no much larger clonotype sits a single base away. Its CDR3 holds 13 amino acids, cysteine through phenylalanine. Only CDR3 DNA is held: 39 bases, read in frame from base 1. Based on the germline V gene, the CDR1 and CDR2 sequences are MNHEY and SVGAGI. V and J are trimmed by 6 bases and 7 bases, and the gene matches miss 4 bases of the junction. This entry belongs to a study of shared clonotypes between healthy human individuals (dated by TCRdb to the early 2020s). Background on the whole study: The cohort comprised a couple of women and a few men aged 18 to 49 years. For each donor, CD4 naive and CD4 memory were each given three plates, CD8 naive was given two plates, and CD8 memory was given one plate. Blood TCR repertoires of roughly five healthy adults were deeply sequenced to estimate repertoire size and the extent of clonotype sharing between individuals. Libraries were prepared and TCR repertoires were sequenced by different laboratories using diverse techniques, in order to increase sequencing depth and limit assay-specific biases. Leukapheresis yielded between about 0.85 and 10 billion PBMCs per donor. The paper's findings and limits, for the study overall: Incomplete sequencing was indicated by rarefaction of sorted-subset datasets, despite the large sequencing depth. When four donors were compared, the shared fraction of clonotypes was around 5% for naive CD4, about 4% for naive CD8, roughly 2.5% for memory CD4, and 0.4% for memory CD8. The genetic and exposure-history diversity represented was limited by the small number of donors. Only blood was sampled, and tissue TCR repertoires likely differ from those in blood. Larger estimated clonotype richness was generally found for naive subsets than for memory subsets. Higher generation probabilities were observed for clonotypes shared by all four sorted-subset donors than for non-shared clonotypes. Pairwise subsampling led to the expectation that sequencing depth would affect the degree of clonotype sharing among donors.

Donors were healthy HIV-negative adults with no recently reported acute infections or vaccinations. Only Caucasian adults living in Nashville, Tennessee, USA were represented among the donors. Magnetic negative selection was used to enrich CD4+ T cells, after which naive cells were positively selected on CD45RA and the negative fraction became the memory subset. After blood collection by leukapheresis, PBMCs were isolated using Ficoll-Histopaque density gradient centrifugation and then cryopreserved in the vapor phase of liquid nitrogen. Analytical flow cytometry was used to check the purity and quantity of every magnetically sorted T cell population. Genomic DNA was isolated from each sorted fraction and quantified by UV absorbance on a Nanodrop 2000c. TCR CDR3 regions were amplified from genomic DNA by multiplex PCR using the deep immunoSEQ assay. Extracted genomic DNA from each cell subset was spread evenly across all wells of several immunoSEQ 96-well plates, with each plate serving as a replicate. For sorted subsets, each replicate PCR was loaded with approximately 200 ng genomic DNA, equivalent to about 30,000 T cell genomes. Purified libraries were quantified with a Qubit 3.0 fluorometer, sized on a Bioanalyzer 2100, and re-quantified with the KAPA Library Quantification kit. A separate single-read 150-cycle Illumina NextSeq 550 flow cell was used to sequence each immunoSEQ 96-well plate. From the authors' description of their analysis: Because the immunoSEQ output held only junctional sequences and lacked quality scores, the filtering could not match the filtering applied to full-length reads. Sequences were annotated with PyIR, a Python wrapper for IgBLAST v1.9, and V/J genes and CDR3 were assigned using IMGT germline references. Reads were removed for weak V/J assignments (E-value above 1e-6), missing CDR3, stop codons, out-of-frame junctions, or ambiguous translated residues. V3J clonotypes were defined by identical inferred V gene, J gene, and CDR3 amino acid sequence. Percentage overlap between repertoires was calculated by dividing the number of shared unique clonotypes by the size of the smaller repertoire. Repertoire richness was assessed with RTK rarefaction, the Chao1 estimator, and Recon v2.1 estimates of unobserved clonotypes. For all TCRbeta clonotypes obtained by the gDNA method from a few donors, generation probabilities were computed with OLGA. TCRdb retrieved this table from immuneACCESS and kept in-frame rearrangements only. Not all clones are present; in checked studies, unresolved V genes account for under half, and no reason is known for the remainder. Clonal size and the V and J genes are those of that table, whereas D and trimming came from the DNA. A total of fewer than 1.6 million clones appear in this sample, about 98.5% of them only once. The ten most abundant clones make up 0.3% to 0.45% of the sample.

The sample consisted of naive CD4+ T cells sorted from blood. In the paper's terms, the cell subset or site label means: CD45RA+ positively selected. Recombination joined TRBV6-5 with TRBJ1-2, and 11 bases in between align with TRBD1. This sequence was found in a man aged 25 to 40 in good health. CDR3 region: CASRTGTGGGYTF. The nucleotide sequence reads TGTGCCAGCAGGACTGGGACAGGGGGTGGCTACACCTTC.